The source of this TCR beta chain is a study of T-cell memory formation after mild COVID-19. The CDR3 has 15 residues. Trimming removed 0 bases from V and 7 bases from J; junction bases left unmatched: 6. Germline values: CDR1 SGDLS, CDR2 YYNGEE. This clonotype was seen a few times. The 5'RACE method, run with constant-segment primers, produced TCR alpha and TCR beta cDNA libraries (carrying sample barcodes and UMIs). TCRdb used MiXCR to reprocess the 5' RACE reads, holding one entry per CDR3 protein. The sample holds roughly 190,000 distinct CDR3 sequences, 15% to 20% seen once. The V gene is TRBV9, the J gene TRBJ2-1; TRBD1 aligns across 8 bases. The clonotype comes from an adult woman who had mild COVID-19 (a few samples of this study predate the infection). Cell type and time point are not known. Sequencing used PBMCs or a T cell subset sorted from them (not recorded which). This chain's CDR3 is CASSVGGRGLNEQFF. Here the CDR3 DNA reads TGTGCCAGCAGCGTAGGAGGCAGGGGGCTTAATGAGCAGTTCTTC.